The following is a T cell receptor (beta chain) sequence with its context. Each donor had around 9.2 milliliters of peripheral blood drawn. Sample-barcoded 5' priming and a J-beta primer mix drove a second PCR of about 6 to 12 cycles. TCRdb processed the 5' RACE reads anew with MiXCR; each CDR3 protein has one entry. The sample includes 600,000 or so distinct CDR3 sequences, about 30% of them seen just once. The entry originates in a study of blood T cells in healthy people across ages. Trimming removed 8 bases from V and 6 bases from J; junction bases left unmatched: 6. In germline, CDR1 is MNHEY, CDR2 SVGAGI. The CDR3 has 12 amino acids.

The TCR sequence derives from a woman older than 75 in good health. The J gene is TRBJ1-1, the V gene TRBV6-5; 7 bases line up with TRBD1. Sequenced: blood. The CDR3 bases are TGTGCCAGCCATCAGGGGGGGTCTGAAGCTTTCTTT. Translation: CASHQGGSEAFF.